Listed here are 2 T cell receptor beta chains from one sample, sequenced in a study of lymphopenia after photon versus proton radiotherapy. TCRdb's copy holds only in-frame clones and misses some; the assay was immunoSEQ multiplex PCR. The repertoire holds under 30,000 clones, with about four fifths as singletons. The input for sequencing was peripheral blood, taken from a patient treated with photon-based radiotherapy. These receptors all stem from a man aged 35 to 55 with gastric cancer.

A note on this clone: A read error may account for a junction end that differs from germline. The chain joins TRBV7-6 to TRBJ2-1; a possible D gene is TRBD2 (5 bases). This CDR3 comprises 15 residues. The germline V gene has CDR1 SGHVS and CDR2 FNYEAQ. The CDR3 is CASSETTNPYDEQFF. The DNA for the CDR3 is TGTGCCAGCAGCGAGACTACGAACCCCTACGATGAGCAGTTCTTC.

The chain combines TRBV15 with TRBJ2-3; 9 nucleotides line up with TRBD2. Germline-derived CDR1 and CDR2 are LNHNV and YYDKDF (reference sequence). The junction had 10 bases not matched to a gene; V was cut back by 0 bases and J by 6 bases. The CDR3 has 17 residues. CDR3 residues: CATSRDRGGGAGDTQYF. In DNA, the CDR3 is TGTGCCACCAGCAGAGATCGTGGCGGGGGGGCCGGTGATACGCAGTATTTT.